The 28 T cell receptor beta chains presented below share a single source sample, sequenced in a study of blood T cell repertoires in COVID-19. Profiling relied on immunoSEQ multiplex PCR, and the TCRdb table lists in-frame clones only, not all of them. The sample contains roughly 150,000 clones, 84% of which appear only once. The sequencing sample was made of PBMCs or T cells enriched from blood (not recorded which). The receptors were gathered from a woman aged 18-29 years who had been exposed to COVID-19.

The rearrangement links TRBV24-1 to TRBJ2-1, with 10 bases identical to TRBD1. CDR3 length: 11 amino acids. V dropped 9 bases and J dropped 15; count of bases not matched to a gene: 7. CDR1 KGHDR and CDR2 SFDVKD come from the germline V gene. CDR3 in DNA: TGTGCCACCTATGGACAGGGGGTTCTGTTCTTC. Encoded protein: CATYGQGVLFF.

This chain connects TRBV5-5 to TRBJ1-1, with D perhaps TRBD1 (6 bases). Germline values: CDR1 SGHKS, CDR2 YYEKEE (reference sequence). The CDR3 consists of 15 residues. V lost 4 bases, J lost 4 bases, and 17 bases lay in between. CDR3 amino acids: CASSRDTWGTTEAFF. The CDR3 DNA reads TGTGCCAGCAGCAGGGACACTTGGGGGACCACTGAAGCTTTCTTT. Based on the CDR3 plus reference TRBV5-5 and TRBJ1-1, the full variable domain is DAGVTQSPTHLIKTRGQQVTLRCSPISGHKSVSWYQQVLGQGPQFIFQYYEKEERGRGNFPDRFSARQFPNYSSELNVNALLLGDSALYLCASSRDTWGTTEAFFGQGTRLTVV.

The sample holds a few counts of this clone. V and J are TRBV28 and TRBJ1-1; D might be TRBD1 (6 bases). CDR1 is MDHEN, CDR2 SYDVKM, per germline. V was shortened by 5 bases and J by 0 bases, with 13 bases between the two germline ends. The CDR3 is 15 amino acids. This CDR3 is CASSRTGTLNTEAFF. The DNA of the CDR3 is TGTGCCAGCAGTCGTACCGGGACATTGAACACTGAAGCTTTCTTT.

The chain joins TRBV19 to TRBJ2-1, with TRBD1 matching 7 bases. The ends lost 4 bases at V and 5 bases at J; junction bases unmatched: 11. Germline CDR1 is LNHDA and CDR2 is SQIVND (reference sequence). This CDR3 is built from 16 residues. The CDR3 DNA is TGTGCCAGTAGTACCACAATCGGGACAGTGGACAATGAGCAGTTCTTC. Translation: CASSTTIGTVDNEQFF.

The chain uses TRBV7-9 and TRBJ2-1; D unclear. This CDR3 is 12 amino acids long. CDR1 and CDR2 from the germline V gene are SEHNR and FQNEAQ (reference sequence). V was clipped by 1 base and J by 6 bases, with 4 bases between them. The CDR3 spells CASSLVANEQFF. The CDR3 DNA reads as TGTGCCAGCAGCTTAGTGGCCAATGAGCAGTTCTTC.

This clone has a single count. This chain links TRBV11-3 with TRBJ2-2; TRBD2 matches 14 bases. Germline values: CDR1 SGHNT, CDR2 YENEEA. V gave up 4 bases and J gave up 6 bases; unmatched junction bases: 4. There are 16 residues in the CDR3. CDR3 protein: CASSSSTSGRAGELFF. The CDR3 DNA follows: TGTGCCAGCAGCTCCTCGACTAGCGGGAGGGCCGGGGAGCTGTTTTTT.

The V gene is TRBV19, the J gene TRBJ2-4, with D possibly matching TRBD1 (6 bases). Deletions cut 6 bases from V and 6 bases from J, with 9 bases between. CDR3 length equals 12 residues. Germline values: CDR1 LNHDA, CDR2 SQIVND (reference sequence). CDR3 bases: TGTGCCAGTAGGAACAGGGTAAACATTCAGTACTTC. This gives the protein CASRNRVNIQYF.

The CDR3 spells CASSSTSGRGETQYF. The CDR3, as DNA: TGTGCCAGCAGTTCGACTAGCGGGAGAGGAGAGACCCAGTACTTC. The chain employs TRBV6-6 and TRBJ2-5; 12 bases are a match to TRBD2. The CDR3 has 15 amino acids. Germline lookup yields CDR1 MNHNY and CDR2 SVGAGI (reference sequence). The J segment lost 4 bases and the V segment lost 4 bases, leaving 4 bases of the junction unmatched.

V is TRBV28 and J is TRBJ2-7; perhaps TRBD1 as D (6 bases). Germline CDR1 reads MDHEN; CDR2 reads SYDVKM. V shed 3 bases and J shed 0 bases, with 12 bases lying between them. CDR3 length: 15 amino acids. The CDR3 sequence is CASSFSTGSSYEQYF. The CDR3 region has the DNA TGTGCCAGCAGTTTTTCTACAGGGAGCTCCTACGAGCAGTACTTC.

V is TRBV25-1 and J is TRBJ1-2; TRBD1 might be the D (5 bases). V was clipped by 1 base and J by 1 base, with 7 bases between them. The CDR3 spans 14 residues. Germline assignment: CDR1 MGHDK and CDR2 SYGVNS. The CDR3 spells CASSESQGNYGYTF. In DNA, the CDR3 is TGTGCCAGCAGTGAATCGCAGGGTAACTATGGCTACACCTTC.

The V call is TRBV11-3, the J call TRBJ2-7; weak D call: TRBD1 (7 bases). Looked up from germline, CDR1 is SGHNT and CDR2 is YENEEA. The CDR3 runs to 13 residues. Trimming took 6 bases from V and 6 from J, leaving 15 bases between them. The CDR3 DNA sequence: TGTGCCAGCAGTTCACGCAGGGGGGTCGAGCAGTACTTC. Protein: CASSSRRGVEQYF.

The V gene is TRBV5-1, the J gene TRBJ2-2; D perhaps matches TRBD2 (6 bases). Germline V gene lookup returns CDR1 SGHRS and CDR2 YFSETQ. The CDR3 runs 15 residues. V dropped 0 bases and J dropped 6 bases, with 12 bases sitting between them. The CDR3 sequence: CASSLEWRGAGELFF. CDR3 DNA: TGCGCCAGCAGCTTGGAGTGGCGGGGTGCCGGGGAGCTGTTTTTT. Full variable domain (remainder filled in from reference TRBV5-1 and TRBJ2-2): KAGVTQTPRYLIKTRGQQVTLSCSPISGHRSVSWYQQTPGQGLQFLFEYFSETQRNKGNFPGRFSGRQFSNSRSEMNVSTLELGDSALYLCASSLEWRGAGELFFGEGSRLTVL.

A single count supports this clone. The rearrangement links TRBV25-1 to TRBJ2-3; D gene ambiguous. This CDR3 is built from 12 residues. Germline V gives CDR1 MGHDK, CDR2 SYGVNS. V was clipped by 3 bases and J by 2 bases, with 3 bases between them. CDR3 bases: TGTGCCAGCAGTGATAACACAGATACGCAGTATTTT. Translation: CASSDNTDTQYF.

The table lists this clone with a few counts. V usage is TRBV11-2 and J usage is TRBJ1-1; tentatively, D is TRBD1 (5 bases). This CDR3 contains 14 residues. V was clipped by 2 bases and J by 1 base, with 8 bases between them. In germline, CDR1 is SGHAT, CDR2 FQNNGV. CDR3 in amino acids: CASSLNQGNTEAFF. CDR3 sequence (DNA): TGTGCCAGCAGCTTAAATCAGGGGAACACTGAAGCTTTCTTT.

J is TRBJ2-7 and V is TRBV2; TRBD2 is a possible D gene (6 bases). This CDR3 spans 13 amino acids. The V gene's germline CDR1 is SNHLY and CDR2 FYNNEI. Trimming shortened V by 4 bases and J by 12 bases, and 19 bases separated the two germline ends. The CDR3 loop reads CASSAGGDPRPYF. The CDR3 region has the DNA TGTGCCAGCAGTGCTGGAGGGGACCCCCGTCCGTACTTC.

This clone was detected once. The V gene is TRBV4-1, the J gene TRBJ2-3; 7 positions match TRBD2. Germline trimming cut 0 bases from V and 6 bases from J; bases unmatched to any gene: 9. The CDR3 totals 16 residues. Germline CDR1 and CDR2: MGHRA and YSYEKL. CDR3: CASSQEGTMGGDTQYF. CDR3 bases: TGCGCCAGCAGCCAAGAAGGGACCATGGGGGGGGATACGCAGTATTTT.

The V and J genes are TRBV5-6 and TRBJ1-1; D may be TRBD1 (5 bases). The germline V gene encodes CDR1 SGHDT and CDR2 YYEEEE. Trimming removed 1 base at V and 0 bases at J, with 13 bases between. The CDR3 extends over 16 amino acids. The CDR3 DNA reads as TGTGCCAGCAGCTTGCAGGGCAAGCCGATGAACACTGAAGCTTTCTTT. This gives the protein CASSLQGKPMNTEAFF. The full variable domain, rest sourced from reference TRBV5-6 and TRBJ1-1, is DAGVTQSPTHLIKTRGQQVTLRCSPKSGHDTVSWYQQALGQGPQFIFQYYEEEERQRGNFPDRFSGHQFPNYSSELNVNALLLGDSALYLCASSLQGKPMNTEAFFGQGTRLTVV.

V is TRBV27 and J is TRBJ2-2; TRBD2 matches 15 bases. The V gene end was trimmed by 6 bases and the J gene end by 2 bases; junction bases not matched to a gene: 16. The germline V gene has CDR1 MNHEY and CDR2 SMNVEV (reference sequence). This CDR3 contains 21 residues. CDR3 nucleotides: TGTGCCAGCAGCCGACCCCCGGGACTAGCGGGAGGCGCCCGTAACACCGGGGAGCTGTTTTTT. This codes for CASSRPPGLAGGARNTGELFF.

This clone was seen more than once but under ten times. The chain joins TRBV28 to TRBJ1-1; TRBD1 might be the D (5 bases). This CDR3 has 14 residues. From germline, CDR1 is MDHEN and CDR2 SYDVKM. Between the trimmed V and J ends, which lost 7 bases and 1 base, there was a span of 13 bases. The CDR3 region has the DNA TGTGCCAGCACCGTGGGGCATGCGAACACTGAAGCTTTCTTT. This encodes CASTVGHANTEAFF.

This clone was seen once. The chain is built from TRBV4-2 and TRBJ2-1; a possible D gene is TRBD2 (5 bases). V lost 4 bases and J lost 6, with 10 bases in between. The CDR3 has 13 residues. The V gene's germline CDR1 is LGHNA and CDR2 YNFKEQ. DNA of the CDR3: TGTGCCAGCAGCCTACGGGGATCCAATGAGCAGTTCTTC. Amino acid sequence: CASSLRGSNEQFF.

This clone has only one observation. The V call is TRBV5-1, the J call TRBJ2-1, with D maybe TRBD2 (7 bases). In germline, CDR1 is SGHRS, CDR2 YFSETQ. The V and J ends lost 4 bases and 9 bases respectively, with 14 bases between them. The CDR3 length is 13 residues. The CDR3 nucleotides read TGCGCCAGCAGCCCCGTAGGGGGGGCTGAGCAGTTCTTC. It translates to CASSPVGGAEQFF. Using reference TRBV5-1 and TRBJ2-1 for the parts outside the CDR3, the full variable domain is KAGVTQTPRYLIKTRGQQVTLSCSPISGHRSVSWYQQTPGQGLQFLFEYFSETQRNKGNFPGRFSGRQFSNSRSEMNVSTLELGDSALYLCASSPVGGAEQFFGPGTRLTVL.

The V call is TRBV30, the J call TRBJ2-7; 8 bases match TRBD1. This CDR3 comprises 14 residues. Germline V lookup: CDR1 GTSNPN, CDR2 SVGIG (reference sequence). V gave up 5 bases and J gave up 3 bases; unmatched junction bases: 9. DNA for the CDR3: TGTGCCTGGGGGAAGGGACAGGCTAACTACGAGCAGTACTTC. It specifies CAWGKGQANYEQYF.

The chain has TRBV5-1 and TRBJ1-6; 8 nucleotides agree with TRBD1. V trimming: 3 bases; J trimming: 8 bases; junction bases outside the gene matches: 4. This CDR3 has 14 amino acids. Germline V gene data show CDR1 as SGHRS and CDR2 as YFSETQ. The CDR3 reads CASSSGTGYSPLHF. The CDR3 DNA is TGCGCCAGCAGCTCCGGGACAGGCTATTCACCCCTCCACTTT.

This chain uses TRBV5-1 with TRBJ2-1; 8 positions agree with TRBD1. CDR3 length equals 18 residues. The V gene's germline CDR1 is SGHRS and CDR2 YFSETQ. V dropped 5 bases and J dropped 0; count of bases not matched to a gene: 13. The CDR3 reads CASSPPGQALNSYNEQFF. The CDR3, as DNA: TGCGCCAGCAGTCCACCGGGACAGGCTCTGAACTCCTACAATGAGCAGTTCTTC.

This sequence joins TRBV10-3 and TRBJ2-2; a weak D match, TRBD2 (6 bases). In germline, CDR1 is ENHRY, CDR2 SYGVKD. This CDR3 contains 16 residues. The V and J ends lost 8 bases and 4 bases respectively, with 20 bases between them. The CDR3 sequence is CAISQRAAVGTGELFF. DNA for the CDR3: TGTGCCATCTCCCAGCGGGCGGCAGTCGGCACCGGGGAGCTGTTTTTT.

The chain combines TRBV29-1 with TRBJ2-3; 7 bases are shared with TRBD2. V lost 3 bases, J lost 6 bases, and 9 bases stayed unmatched. This CDR3 region has 14 residues. Per germline, CDR1 SQVTM and CDR2 ANQGSEA. CDR3: CSVDGGGGSDTQYF. CDR3 nucleotide sequence: TGCAGCGTTGATGGTGGGGGGGGATCGGATACGCAGTATTTT.

This clone was found once. The junction does not match germline at one end; this may be a read error. This rearrangement joins TRBV24-1 to TRBJ2-7, with TRBD2 matching 7 bases. CDR1 and CDR2 (germline): KGHDR, SFDVKD. There are 13 residues in the CDR3. CDR3 loop: CATGDGGTYEQYF. The DNA of the CDR3 is TGTGCCACCGGTGACGGGGGGACCTACGAGCAGTACTTC.

This clone was detected only once. Given a much more abundant clone one base away, this may be a read error. The chain couples TRBV6-2 or TRBV6-3 to TRBJ1-2, with 9 nucleotides matching TRBD1. The CDR3 has 14 residues. The germline V gene has CDR1 MNHEY and CDR2 SVGEGT. CDR3 residues: CASNYSTGGYGYTF. In nucleotides, the CDR3 is TGTGCCAGCAATTACTCGACAGGGGGCTATGGCTACACCTTC.